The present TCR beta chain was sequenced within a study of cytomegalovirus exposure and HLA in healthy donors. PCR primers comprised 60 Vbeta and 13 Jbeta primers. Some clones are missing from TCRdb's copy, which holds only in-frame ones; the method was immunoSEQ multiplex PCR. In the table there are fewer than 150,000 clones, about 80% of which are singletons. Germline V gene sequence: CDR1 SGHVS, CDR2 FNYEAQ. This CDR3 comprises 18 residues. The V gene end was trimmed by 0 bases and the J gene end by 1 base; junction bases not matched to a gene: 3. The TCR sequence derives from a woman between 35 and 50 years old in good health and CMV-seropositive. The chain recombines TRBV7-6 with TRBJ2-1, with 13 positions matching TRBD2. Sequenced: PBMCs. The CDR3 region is CASSLAEGLAGSYNEQFF. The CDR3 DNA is TGTGCCAGCAGCTTAGCGGAGGGACTAGCGGGATCCTACAATGAGCAGTTCTTC.